This T cell receptor beta chain was found in a study of cytomegalovirus exposure and HLA in healthy donors. Findings and limits, study-wide: It was reportedly the case that the classifier diagnosed cytomegalovirus status with high specificity and sensitivity. Altogether, more than 150 TCR beta chains were recorded as cytomegalovirus-associated.

On this clone: As yet, its antigen is unknown.

Repertoires were generated with immunoSEQ multiplex PCR, while TCRdb's copy carries only in-frame clones and drops some. The sample holds 80,000 to 100,000 clones; less than 90% are singletons and the top ten take under 6.5%. This CDR3 contains 15 residues. Looked up from germline, CDR1 is SGHTA and CDR2 is FQGNSA. Trimming removed 6 bases from V and 1 base from J, with 15 bases in between. The source is a man younger than 30 in good health and CMV-seropositive. Sequencing input: PBMCs. V is TRBV7-2 and J is TRBJ1-1; tentative D call: TRBD1 (5 bases). The CDR3 region is CASRPGHLPNTEAFF. CDR3 in DNA: TGTGCCAGCAGGCCAGGACATTTGCCGAACACTGAAGCTTTCTTT.